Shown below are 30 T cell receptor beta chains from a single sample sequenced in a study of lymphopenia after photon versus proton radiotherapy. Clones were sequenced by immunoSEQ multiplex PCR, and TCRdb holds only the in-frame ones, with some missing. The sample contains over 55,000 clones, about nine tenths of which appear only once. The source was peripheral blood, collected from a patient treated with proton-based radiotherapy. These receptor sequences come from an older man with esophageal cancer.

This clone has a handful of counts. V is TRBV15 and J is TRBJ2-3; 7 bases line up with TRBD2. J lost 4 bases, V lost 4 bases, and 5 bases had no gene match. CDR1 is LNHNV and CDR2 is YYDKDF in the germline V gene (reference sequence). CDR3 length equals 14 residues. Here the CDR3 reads CATSKGGDSDTQYF. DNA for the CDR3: TGTGCCACCAGCAAGGGAGGGGACTCAGATACGCAGTATTTT.

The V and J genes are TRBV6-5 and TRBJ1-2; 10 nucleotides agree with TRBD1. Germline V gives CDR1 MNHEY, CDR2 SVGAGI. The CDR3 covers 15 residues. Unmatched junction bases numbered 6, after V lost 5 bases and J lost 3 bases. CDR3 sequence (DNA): TGTGCCAGCAGTAAGACAGGGGGCGGTTACTATGGCTACACCTTC. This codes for CASSKTGGGYYGYTF.

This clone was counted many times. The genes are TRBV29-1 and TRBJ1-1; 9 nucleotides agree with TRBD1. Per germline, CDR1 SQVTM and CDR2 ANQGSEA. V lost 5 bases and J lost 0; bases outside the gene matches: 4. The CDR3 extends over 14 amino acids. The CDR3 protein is CSVWDRDVNTEAFF. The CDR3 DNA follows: TGCAGCGTTTGGGACAGGGACGTGAACACTGAAGCTTTCTTT.

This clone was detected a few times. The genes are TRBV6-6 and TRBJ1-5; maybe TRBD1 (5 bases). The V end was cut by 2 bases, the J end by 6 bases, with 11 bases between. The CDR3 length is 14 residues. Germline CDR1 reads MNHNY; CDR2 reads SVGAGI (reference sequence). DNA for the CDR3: TGTGCCAGCAGTTACGGGAGGGGCCGTCAGCCCCAGCATTTT. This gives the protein CASSYGRGRQPQHF.

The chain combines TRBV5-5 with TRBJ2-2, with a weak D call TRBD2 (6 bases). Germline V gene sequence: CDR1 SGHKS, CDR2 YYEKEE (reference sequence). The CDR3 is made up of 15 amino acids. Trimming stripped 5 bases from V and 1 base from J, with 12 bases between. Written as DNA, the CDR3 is TGTGCCAGCAGTGGCGGAGGGGAGAACACCGGGGAGCTGTTTTTT. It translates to CASSGGGENTGELFF. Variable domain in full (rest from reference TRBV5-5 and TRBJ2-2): DAGVTQSPTHLIKTRGQQVTLRCSPISGHKSVSWYQQVLGQGPQFIFQYYEKEERGRGNFPDRFSARQFPNYSSELNVNALLLGDSALYLCASSGGGENTGELFFGEGSRLTVL.

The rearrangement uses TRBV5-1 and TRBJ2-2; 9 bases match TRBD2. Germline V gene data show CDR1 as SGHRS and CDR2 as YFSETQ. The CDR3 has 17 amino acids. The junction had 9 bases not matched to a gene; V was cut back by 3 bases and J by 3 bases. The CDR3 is CASSSSSGSRYTGELFF. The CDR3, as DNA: TGCGCCAGCAGCTCGAGTAGCGGGAGTAGGTACACCGGGGAGCTGTTTTTT.

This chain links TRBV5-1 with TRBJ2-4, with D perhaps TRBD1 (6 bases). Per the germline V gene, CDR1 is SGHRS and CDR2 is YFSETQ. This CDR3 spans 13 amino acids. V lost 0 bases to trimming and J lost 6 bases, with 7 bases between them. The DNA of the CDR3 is TGCGCCAGCAGCTTGGACAGGGCAAACATTCAGTACTTC. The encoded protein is CASSLDRANIQYF.

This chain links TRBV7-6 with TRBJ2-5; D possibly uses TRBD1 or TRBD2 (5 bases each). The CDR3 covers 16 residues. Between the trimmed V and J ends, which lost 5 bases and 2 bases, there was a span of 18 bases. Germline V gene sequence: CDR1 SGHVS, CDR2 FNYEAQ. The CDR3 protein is CASSPGPGPFQETQYF. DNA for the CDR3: TGTGCCAGCAGCCCGGGGCCAGGACCATTTCAAGAGACCCAGTACTTC. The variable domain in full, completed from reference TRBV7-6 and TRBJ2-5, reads GAGVSQSPRYKVTKRGQDVALRCDPISGHVSLYWYRQALGQGPEFLTYFNYEAQQDKSGLPNDRFSAERPEGSISTLTIQRTEQRDSAMYRCASSPGPGPFQETQYFGPGTRLLVL.

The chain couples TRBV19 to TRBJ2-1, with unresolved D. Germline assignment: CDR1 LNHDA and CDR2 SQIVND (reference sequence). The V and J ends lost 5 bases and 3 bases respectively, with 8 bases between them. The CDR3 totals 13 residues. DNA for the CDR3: TGTGCCAGTAGTTCCGGTAGCTACAATGAGCAGTTCTTC. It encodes CASSSGSYNEQFF.

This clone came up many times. The CDR3, as DNA: TGTGCCAGCAGCCAAGTGGACAGGCTATATGGCTACACCTTC. It specifies CASSQVDRLYGYTF. The chain uses TRBV4-2 and TRBJ1-2; 7 bases are a match to TRBD1. J lost 5 bases, V lost 1 base, and 4 bases had no gene match. The CDR3 is made up of 14 amino acids. Germline V gives CDR1 LGHNA, CDR2 YNFKEQ.

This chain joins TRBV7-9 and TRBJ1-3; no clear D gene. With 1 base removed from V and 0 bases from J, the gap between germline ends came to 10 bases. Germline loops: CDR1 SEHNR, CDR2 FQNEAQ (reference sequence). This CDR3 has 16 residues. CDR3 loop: CASSLDYGSSGNTIYF. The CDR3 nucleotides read TGTGCCAGCAGCTTAGATTACGGCTCCTCTGGAAACACCATATATTTT. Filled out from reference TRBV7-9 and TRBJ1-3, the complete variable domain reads DTGVSQNPRHKITKRGQNVTFRCDPISEHNRLYWYRQTLGQGPEFLTYFQNEAQLEKSRLLSDRFSAERPKGSFSTLEIQRTEQGDSAMYLCASSLDYGSSGNTIYFGEGSWLTVV.

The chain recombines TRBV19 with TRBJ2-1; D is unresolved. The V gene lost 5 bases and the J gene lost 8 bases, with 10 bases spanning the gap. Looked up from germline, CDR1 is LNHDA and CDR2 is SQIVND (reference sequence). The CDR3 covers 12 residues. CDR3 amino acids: CASSGSYHEQFF. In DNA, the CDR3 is TGTGCCAGTAGTGGGTCTTATCATGAGCAGTTCTTC.

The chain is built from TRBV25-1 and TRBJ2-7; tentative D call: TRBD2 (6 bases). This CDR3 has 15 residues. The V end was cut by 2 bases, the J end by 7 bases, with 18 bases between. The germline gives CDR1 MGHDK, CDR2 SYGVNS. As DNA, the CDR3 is TGTGCCAGCAGTGAAGTTGGGGGGTTCCCGGGTGAGCAGTACTTC. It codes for CASSEVGGFPGEQYF.

The CDR3 region has the DNA TGTGCCAGCAGCTCGACTCGGGCCTACGGCAATCAGCCCCAGCATTTT. This translates into CASSSTRAYGNQPQHF. The chain has TRBV7-2 and TRBJ1-5, with D uncertain. Trimming stripped 4 bases from V and 2 bases from J, with 15 bases between. Germline V CDR1 and CDR2: SGHTA, FQGNSA. The CDR3 spans 16 residues.

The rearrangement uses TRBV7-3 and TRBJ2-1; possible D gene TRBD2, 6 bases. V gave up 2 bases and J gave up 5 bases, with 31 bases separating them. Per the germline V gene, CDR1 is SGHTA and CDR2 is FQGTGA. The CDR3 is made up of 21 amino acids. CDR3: CASSLSGGLPAGGHGDNEQFF. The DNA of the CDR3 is TGTGCCAGCAGCTTATCCGGGGGATTACCGGCAGGCGGGCACGGAGACAATGAGCAGTTCTTC.

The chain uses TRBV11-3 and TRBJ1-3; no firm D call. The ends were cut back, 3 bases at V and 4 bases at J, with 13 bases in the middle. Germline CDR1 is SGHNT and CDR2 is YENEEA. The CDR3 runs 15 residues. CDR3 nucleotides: TGTGCCAGCAGCTTGGGGTCGAACCCGGGAAACACCATATATTTT. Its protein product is CASSLGSNPGNTIYF.

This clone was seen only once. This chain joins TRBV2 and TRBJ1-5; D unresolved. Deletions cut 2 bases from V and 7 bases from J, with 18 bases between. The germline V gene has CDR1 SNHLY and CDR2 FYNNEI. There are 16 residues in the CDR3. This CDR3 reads CASSELRQEKDQPQHF. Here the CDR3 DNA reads TGTGCCAGCAGTGAATTGAGGCAGGAGAAGGACCAGCCCCAGCATTTT.

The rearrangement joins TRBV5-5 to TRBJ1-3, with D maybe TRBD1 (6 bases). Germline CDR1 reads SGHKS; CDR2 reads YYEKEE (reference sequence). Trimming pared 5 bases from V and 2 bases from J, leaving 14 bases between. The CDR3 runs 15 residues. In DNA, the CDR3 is TGTGCCAGCAGGCGTAACAGGGTTCCTGGAAACACCATATATTTT. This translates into CASRRNRVPGNTIYF.

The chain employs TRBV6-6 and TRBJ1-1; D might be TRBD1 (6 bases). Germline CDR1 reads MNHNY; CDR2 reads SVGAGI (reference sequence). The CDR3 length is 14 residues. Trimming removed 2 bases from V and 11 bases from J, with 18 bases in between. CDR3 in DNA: TGTGCCAGCAGTTACGACCCCACAGGGATGCGTGCTTTCTTT. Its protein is CASSYDPTGMRAFF.

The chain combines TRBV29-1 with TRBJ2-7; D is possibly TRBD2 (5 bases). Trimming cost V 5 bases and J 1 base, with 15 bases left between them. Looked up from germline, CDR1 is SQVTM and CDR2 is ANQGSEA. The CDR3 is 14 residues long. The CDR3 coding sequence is TGCAGCGTTTCCGTGAGGACTGATTCCTACGAGCAGTACTTC. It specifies CSVSVRTDSYEQYF.

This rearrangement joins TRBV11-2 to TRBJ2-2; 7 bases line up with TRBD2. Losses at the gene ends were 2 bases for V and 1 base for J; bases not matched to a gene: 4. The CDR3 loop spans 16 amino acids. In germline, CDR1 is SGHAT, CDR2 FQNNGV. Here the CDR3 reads CASSLSSGGNTGELFF. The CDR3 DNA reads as TGTGCCAGCAGCTTATCTTCGGGGGGGAACACCGGGGAGCTGTTTTTT.

In nucleotides, the CDR3 is TGTGCCAGCAGCTCCGGACAGGGAAACTATGGCTACACCTTC. It encodes CASSSGQGNYGYTF. The chain couples TRBV7-3 to TRBJ1-2; 8 positions match TRBD1. With 4 bases clipped from V and 2 bases from J, the junction kept 3 bases outside the gene matches. There are 14 residues in the CDR3. In germline, CDR1 is SGHTA, CDR2 FQGTGA.

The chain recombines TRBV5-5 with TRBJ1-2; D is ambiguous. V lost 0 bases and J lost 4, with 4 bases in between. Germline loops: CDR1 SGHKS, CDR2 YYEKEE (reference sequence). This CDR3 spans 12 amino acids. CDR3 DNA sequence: TGTGCCAGCAGCTTGGGGAGCTATGGCTACACCTTC. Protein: CASSLGSYGYTF.

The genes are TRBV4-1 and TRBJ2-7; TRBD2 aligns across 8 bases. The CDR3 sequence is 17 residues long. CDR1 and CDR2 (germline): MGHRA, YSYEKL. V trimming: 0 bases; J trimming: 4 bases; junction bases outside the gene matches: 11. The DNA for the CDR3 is TGCGCCAGCAGCCAAGATTCCGGAGTAGCGGGGAATTACGAGCAGTACTTC. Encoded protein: CASSQDSGVAGNYEQYF.

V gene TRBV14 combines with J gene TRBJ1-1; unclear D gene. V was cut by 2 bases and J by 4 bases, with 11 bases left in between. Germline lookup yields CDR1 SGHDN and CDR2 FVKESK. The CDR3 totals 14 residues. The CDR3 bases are TGTGCCAGCAGCCAACCGGGGTTCGGCACTGAAGCTTTCTTT. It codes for CASSQPGFGTEAFF.

The CDR3 DNA reads as TGTGCCAGCAATTCCCTTTTAGCGGGGTCCTACAATGAGCAGTTCTTC. This encodes CASNSLLAGSYNEQFF. The rearrangement uses TRBV6-6 and TRBJ2-1, with 8 bases that match TRBD2. This CDR3 spans 16 amino acids. Germline lookup yields CDR1 MNHNY and CDR2 SVGAGI (reference sequence). V was pared by 7 bases and J by 1 base, with 9 bases of the junction left unmatched.

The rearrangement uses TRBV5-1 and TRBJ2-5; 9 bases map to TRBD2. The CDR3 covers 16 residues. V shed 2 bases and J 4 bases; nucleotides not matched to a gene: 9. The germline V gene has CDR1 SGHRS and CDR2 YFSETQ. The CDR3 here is CASSLTGTSFRETQYF. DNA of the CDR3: TGCGCCAGCAGCTTAACCGGGACTAGCTTCAGAGAGACCCAGTACTTC.

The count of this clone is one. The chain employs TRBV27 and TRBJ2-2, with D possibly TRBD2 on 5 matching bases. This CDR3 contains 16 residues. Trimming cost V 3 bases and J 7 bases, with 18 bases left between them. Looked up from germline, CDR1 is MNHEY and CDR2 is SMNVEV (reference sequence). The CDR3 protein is CASSFRRAARGGELFF. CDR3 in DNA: TGTGCCAGCAGTTTTAGGCGGGCAGCCAGAGGCGGGGAGCTGTTTTTT.

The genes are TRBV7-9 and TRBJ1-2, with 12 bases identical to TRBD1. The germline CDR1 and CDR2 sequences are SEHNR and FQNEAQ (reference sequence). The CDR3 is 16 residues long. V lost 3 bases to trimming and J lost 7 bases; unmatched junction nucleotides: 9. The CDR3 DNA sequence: TGTGCCAGCAGCTTTCCCGGGGGACAGGGGGCCCTTGGCTACACCTTC. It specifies CASSFPGGQGALGYTF.

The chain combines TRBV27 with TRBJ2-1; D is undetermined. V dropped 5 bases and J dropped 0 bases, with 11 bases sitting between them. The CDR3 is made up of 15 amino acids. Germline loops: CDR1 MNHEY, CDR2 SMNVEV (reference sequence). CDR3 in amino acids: CASSPDVSSYNEQFF. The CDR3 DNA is TGTGCCAGCAGTCCAGATGTAAGCTCCTACAATGAGCAGTTCTTC.